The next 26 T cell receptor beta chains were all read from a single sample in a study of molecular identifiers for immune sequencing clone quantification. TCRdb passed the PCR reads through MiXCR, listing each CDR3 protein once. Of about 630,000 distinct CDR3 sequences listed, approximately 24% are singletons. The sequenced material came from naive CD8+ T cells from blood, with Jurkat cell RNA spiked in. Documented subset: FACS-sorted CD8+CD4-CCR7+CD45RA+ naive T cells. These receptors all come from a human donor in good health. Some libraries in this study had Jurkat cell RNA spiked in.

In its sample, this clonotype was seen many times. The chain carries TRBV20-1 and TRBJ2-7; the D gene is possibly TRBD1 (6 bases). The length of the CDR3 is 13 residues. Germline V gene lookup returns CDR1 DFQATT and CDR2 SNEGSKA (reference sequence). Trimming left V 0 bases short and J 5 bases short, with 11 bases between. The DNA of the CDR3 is TGCAGTGCTAGAGACACAGGGCACGACGAGCAGTACTTC. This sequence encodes CSARDTGHDEQYF.

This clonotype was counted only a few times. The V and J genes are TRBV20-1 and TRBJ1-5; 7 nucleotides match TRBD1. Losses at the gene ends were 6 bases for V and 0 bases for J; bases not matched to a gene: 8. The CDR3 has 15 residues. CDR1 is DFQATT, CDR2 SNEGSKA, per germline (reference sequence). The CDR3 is CSALTGIHSNQPQHF. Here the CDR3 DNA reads TGCAGTGCCTTGACAGGGATACATAGCAATCAGCCCCAGCATTTT.

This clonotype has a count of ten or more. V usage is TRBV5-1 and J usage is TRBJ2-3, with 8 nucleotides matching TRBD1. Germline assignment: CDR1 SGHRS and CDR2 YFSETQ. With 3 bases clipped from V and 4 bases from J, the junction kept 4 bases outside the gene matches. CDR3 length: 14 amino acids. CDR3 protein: CASSWTGLADTQYF. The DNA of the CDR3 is TGCGCCAGCAGCTGGACAGGGTTGGCAGATACGCAGTATTTT.

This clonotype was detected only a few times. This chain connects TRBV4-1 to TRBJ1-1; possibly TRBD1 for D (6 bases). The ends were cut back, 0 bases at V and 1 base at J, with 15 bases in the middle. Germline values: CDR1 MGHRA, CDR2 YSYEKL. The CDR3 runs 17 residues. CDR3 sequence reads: CASSQDGQGRTNTEAFF. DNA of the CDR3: TGCGCCAGCAGCCAAGACGGGCAGGGGCGGACGAACACTGAAGCTTTCTTT.

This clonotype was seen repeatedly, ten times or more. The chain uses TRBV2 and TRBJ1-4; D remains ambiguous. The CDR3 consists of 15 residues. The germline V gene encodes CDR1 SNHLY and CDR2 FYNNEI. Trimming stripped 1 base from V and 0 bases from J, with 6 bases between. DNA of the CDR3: TGTGCCAGCAGTGAAGGGGCTGCAACTAATGAAAAACTGTTTTTT. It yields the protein CASSEGAATNEKLFF. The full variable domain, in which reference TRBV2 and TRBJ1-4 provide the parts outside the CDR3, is EPEVTQTPSHQVTQMGQEVILRCVPISNHLYFYWYRQILGQKVEFLVSFYNNEISEKSEIFDDQFSVERPDGSNFTLKIRSTKLEDSAMYFCASSEGAATNEKLFFGSGTQLSVL.

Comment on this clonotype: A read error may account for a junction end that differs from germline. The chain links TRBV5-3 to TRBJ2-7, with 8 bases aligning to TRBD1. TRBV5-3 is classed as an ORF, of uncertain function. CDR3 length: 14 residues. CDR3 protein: CASSFGQGPYEQCF. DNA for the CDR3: TGTGCCAGCAGCTTTGGACAGGGTCCCTACGAGCAGTGCTTC.

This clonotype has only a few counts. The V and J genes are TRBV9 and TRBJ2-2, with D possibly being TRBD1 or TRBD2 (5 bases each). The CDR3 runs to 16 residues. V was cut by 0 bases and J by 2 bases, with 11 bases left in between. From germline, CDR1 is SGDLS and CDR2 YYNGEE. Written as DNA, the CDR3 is TGTGCCAGCAGCGTAGGGGACGTACTCAACACCGGGGAGCTGTTTTTT. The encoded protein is CASSVGDVLNTGELFF. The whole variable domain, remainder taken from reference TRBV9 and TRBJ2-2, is DSGVTQTPKHLITATGQRVTLRCSPRSGDLSVYWYQQSLDQGLQFLIQYYNGEERAKGNILERFSAQQFPDLHSELNLSSLELGDSALYFCASSVGDVLNTGELFFGEGSRLTVL.

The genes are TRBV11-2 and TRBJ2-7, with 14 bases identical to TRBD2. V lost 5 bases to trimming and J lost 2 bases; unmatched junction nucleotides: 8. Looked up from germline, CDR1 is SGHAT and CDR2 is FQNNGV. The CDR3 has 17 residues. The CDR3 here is CASSPGLAGEVAYEQYF. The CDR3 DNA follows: TGTGCCAGCAGCCCGGGACTAGCGGGGGAGGTAGCCTACGAGCAGTACTTC. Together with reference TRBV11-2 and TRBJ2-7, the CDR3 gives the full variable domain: EAGVAQSPRYKIIEKRQSVAFWCNPISGHATLYWYQQILGQGPKLLIQFQNNGVVDDSQLPKDRFSAERLKGVDSTLKIQPAKLEDSAVYLCASSPGLAGEVAYEQYFGPGTRLTVT.

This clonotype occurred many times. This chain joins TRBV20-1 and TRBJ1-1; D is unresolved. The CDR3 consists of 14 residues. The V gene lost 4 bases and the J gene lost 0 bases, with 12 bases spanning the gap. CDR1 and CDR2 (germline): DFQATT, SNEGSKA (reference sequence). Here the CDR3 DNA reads TGCAGTGCTAACACCGAGGGCCTGAACACTGAAGCTTTCTTT. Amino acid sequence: CSANTEGLNTEAFF.

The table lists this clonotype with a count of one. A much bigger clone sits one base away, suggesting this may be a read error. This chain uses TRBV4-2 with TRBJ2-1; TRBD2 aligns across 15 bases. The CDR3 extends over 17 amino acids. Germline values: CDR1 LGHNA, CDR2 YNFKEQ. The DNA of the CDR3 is TGTGCCAGCAGCTCCCGGACTAGCGGGAGGGTCGGGGATGAGCGGTTCTTC. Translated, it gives CASSSRTSGRVGDERFF.

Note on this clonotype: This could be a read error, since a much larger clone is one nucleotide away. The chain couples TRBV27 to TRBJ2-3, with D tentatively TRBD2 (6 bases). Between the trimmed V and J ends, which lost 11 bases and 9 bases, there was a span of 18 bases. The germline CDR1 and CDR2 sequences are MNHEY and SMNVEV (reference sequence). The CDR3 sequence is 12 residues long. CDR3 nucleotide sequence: TGTGCCGGCGGGGAATTGAGAGGCACGCAGTATTTT. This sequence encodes CAGGELRGTQYF.

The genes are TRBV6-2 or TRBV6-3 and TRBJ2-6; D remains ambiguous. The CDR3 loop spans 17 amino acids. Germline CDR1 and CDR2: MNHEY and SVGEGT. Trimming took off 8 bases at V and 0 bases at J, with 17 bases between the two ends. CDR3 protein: CASVMGQKLSGANVLTF. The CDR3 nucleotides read TGTGCCAGCGTAATGGGCCAAAAACTCTCTGGGGCCAACGTCCTGACTTTC.

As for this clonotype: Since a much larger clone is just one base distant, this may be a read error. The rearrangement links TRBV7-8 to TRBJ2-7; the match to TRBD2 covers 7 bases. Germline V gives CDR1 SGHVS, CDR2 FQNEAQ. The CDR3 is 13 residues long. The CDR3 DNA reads TGTGCCCGCAGCTTACTTCGGGGGGACGAGCAGTACTTC. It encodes CARSLLRGDEQYF.

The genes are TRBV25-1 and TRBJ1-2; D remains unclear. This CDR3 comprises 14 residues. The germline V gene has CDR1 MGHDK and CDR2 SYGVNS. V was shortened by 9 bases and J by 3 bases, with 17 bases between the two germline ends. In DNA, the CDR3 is TGTGCCAGAGACCCTGAGGGCCCATACTATGGCTACACCTTC. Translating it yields CARDPEGPYYGYTF.

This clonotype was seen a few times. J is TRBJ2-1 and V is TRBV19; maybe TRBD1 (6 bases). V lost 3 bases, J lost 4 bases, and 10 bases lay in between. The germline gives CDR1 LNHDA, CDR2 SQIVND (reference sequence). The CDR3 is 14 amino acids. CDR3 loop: CASSIGQRYNEQFF. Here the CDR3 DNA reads TGTGCCAGTAGTATTGGACAGCGTTACAATGAGCAGTTCTTC.

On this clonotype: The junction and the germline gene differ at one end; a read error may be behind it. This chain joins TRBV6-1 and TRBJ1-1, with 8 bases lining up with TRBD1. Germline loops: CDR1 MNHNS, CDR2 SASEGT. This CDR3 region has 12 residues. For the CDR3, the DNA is TGTGCCAGCAGTGGGGGACAGGCGGAAGCTTCCTTT. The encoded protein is CASSGGQAEASF.

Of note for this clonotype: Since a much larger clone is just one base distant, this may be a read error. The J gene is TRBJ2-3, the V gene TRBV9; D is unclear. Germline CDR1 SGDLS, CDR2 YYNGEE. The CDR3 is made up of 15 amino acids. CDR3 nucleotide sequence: TGTGCCAGCAGCGTAGGAGACTTTAGCACAGATACGCAGTGTTTT. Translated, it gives CASSVGDFSTDTQCF.

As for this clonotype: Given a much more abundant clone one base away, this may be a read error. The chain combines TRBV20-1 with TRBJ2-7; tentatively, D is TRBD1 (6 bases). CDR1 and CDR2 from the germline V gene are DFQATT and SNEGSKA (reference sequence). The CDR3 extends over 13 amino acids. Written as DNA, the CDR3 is TGCAGTGCTAGAGATCAGGGGATCTACGAGCAGCACTTC. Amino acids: CSARDQGIYEQHF.

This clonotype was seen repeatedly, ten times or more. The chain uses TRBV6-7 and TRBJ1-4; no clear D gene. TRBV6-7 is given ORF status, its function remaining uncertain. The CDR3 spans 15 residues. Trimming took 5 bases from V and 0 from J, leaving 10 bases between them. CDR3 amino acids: CASSPEAATNEKLFF. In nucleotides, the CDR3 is TGTGCCAGCAGTCCTGAGGCAGCAACTAATGAAAAACTGTTTTTT.

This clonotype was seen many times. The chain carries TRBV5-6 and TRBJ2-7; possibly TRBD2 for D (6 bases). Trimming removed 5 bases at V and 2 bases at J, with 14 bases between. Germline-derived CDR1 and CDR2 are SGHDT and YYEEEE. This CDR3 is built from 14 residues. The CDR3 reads CASSFAGLTYEQYF. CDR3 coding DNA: TGTGCCAGCAGTTTCGCGGGGCTGACCTACGAGCAGTACTTC.

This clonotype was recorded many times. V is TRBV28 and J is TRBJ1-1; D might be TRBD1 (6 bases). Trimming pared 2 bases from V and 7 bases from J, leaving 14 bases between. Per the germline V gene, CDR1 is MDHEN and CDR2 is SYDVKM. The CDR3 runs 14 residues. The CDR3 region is CASSLRTGLIEAFF. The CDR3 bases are TGTGCCAGCAGTTTAAGAACAGGGCTTATTGAAGCTTTCTTT.

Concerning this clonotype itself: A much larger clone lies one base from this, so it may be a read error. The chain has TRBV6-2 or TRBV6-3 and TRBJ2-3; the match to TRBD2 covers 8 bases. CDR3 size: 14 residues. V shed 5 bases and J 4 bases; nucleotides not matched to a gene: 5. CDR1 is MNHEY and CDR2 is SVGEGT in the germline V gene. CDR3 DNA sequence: TGTGCCAGCAGTATCCAGCGGGAGTCAGATACGCAGTATTTT. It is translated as CASSIQRESDTQYF.

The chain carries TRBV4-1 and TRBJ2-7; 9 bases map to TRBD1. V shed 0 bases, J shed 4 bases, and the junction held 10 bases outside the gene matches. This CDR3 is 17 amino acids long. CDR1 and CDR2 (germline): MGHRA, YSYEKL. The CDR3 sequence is CASSQDRRTGGRYEQYF. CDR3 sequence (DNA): TGCGCCAGCAGCCAAGATAGGAGAACAGGGGGCAGGTACGAGCAGTACTTC.

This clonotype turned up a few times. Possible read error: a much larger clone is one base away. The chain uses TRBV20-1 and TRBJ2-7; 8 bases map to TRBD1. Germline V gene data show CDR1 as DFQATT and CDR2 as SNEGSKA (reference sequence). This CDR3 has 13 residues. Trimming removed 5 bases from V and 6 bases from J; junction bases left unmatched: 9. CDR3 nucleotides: TGCAGTGCTCGATTGACAGGGGTGTGCGAGCAGTACTTC. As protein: CSARLTGVCEQYF.

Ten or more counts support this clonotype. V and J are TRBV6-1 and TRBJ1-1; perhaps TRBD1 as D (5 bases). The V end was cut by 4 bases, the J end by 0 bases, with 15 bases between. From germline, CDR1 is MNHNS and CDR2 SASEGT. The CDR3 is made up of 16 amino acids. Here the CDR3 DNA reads TGTGCCAGCAGTGTCCAGGAGGGGAACATGAACACTGAAGCTTTCTTT. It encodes CASSVQEGNMNTEAFF.

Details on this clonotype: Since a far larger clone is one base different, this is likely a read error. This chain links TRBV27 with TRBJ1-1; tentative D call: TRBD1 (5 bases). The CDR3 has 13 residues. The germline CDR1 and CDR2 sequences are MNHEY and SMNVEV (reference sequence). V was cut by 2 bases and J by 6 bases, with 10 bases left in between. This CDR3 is CASSLGGVSEAFF. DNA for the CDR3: TGTGCCAGCAGTTTAGGAGGGGTATCTGAAGCTTTCTTT.